The T cell receptor (beta chain) under discussion was sequenced for a study of T cell responses to AZD1222 COVID-19 vaccine. Study details: Combined were second doses at about 4 or about 12 weeks. Findings and limits, study-wide: Only six or seven AZD1222 recipients were seropositive at baseline. The donor group comprised mostly white British people and more females; the analysis possibly underestimated clonal diversity. Nearly half of spike-specific TCRs reportedly go after variant regions that carry no mutations.

Data came from immunoSEQ multiplex PCR; TCRdb stores just in-frame clones and leaves some out. The sample lists roughly 120,000 clones; just under 90% were seen once. Comments on this clone: Its specificity is not known.

Losses at the gene ends were 3 bases for V and 13 bases for J; bases not matched to a gene: 11. This CDR3 comprises 14 residues. Germline V gene data show CDR1 as SEHNR and CDR2 as FQNEAQ (reference sequence). The input for sequencing was peripheral blood, taken on day 0 of AZD1222 vaccination. V is TRBV7-9 and J is TRBJ2-1; TRBD2 matches at 8 bases. The receptor's source is an adult in good health. The CDR3 nucleotides are TGTGCCAGCAGCTTTTCCCGGACTAGCCCCGATCAGTTCTTC. As protein: CASSFSRTSPDQFF.